This TCR beta chain was captured in a study of shared clonotypes between healthy human individuals. The study drew its donors from healthy HIV-negative adults without recent acute infections or vaccinations. Researchers partitioned CD4+ cells into CD45RA+ naive and CD45RA-negative memory subsets. The method was immunoSEQ multiplex PCR; TCRdb's version includes in-frame clones alone and lacks a portion of them. The sample has about 2.4 million clones, around 90% seen once. The CDR3 contains 12 residues. Germline V gene sequence: CDR1 ENHRY, CDR2 SYGVKD. V lost 3 bases and J lost 9, with 9 bases in between.

Material: naive CD4+ T cells sorted from blood. Regarding subset: CD45RA+ positively selected. The TCR comes from a young man in good health. The chain joins TRBV10-3 to TRBJ1-5; D perhaps matches TRBD1 (5 bases). The CDR3: CAISDQGGPQHF. The DNA for the CDR3 is TGTGCCATCAGTGACCAGGGAGGGCCCCAGCATTTT.